This TCR beta chain originates from a study of shared clonotypes between healthy human individuals. To note about this clone: The antigen is not known.

Per sorted-subset replicate PCR, input was approximately 0.2 ug DNA, representing 30,000 or so T cell genomes. Per the original data handling: Filtering of immunoSEQ junctional sequences could not match full-length read filtering. Sequencing was performed with immunoSEQ multiplex PCR; in TCRdb, only in-frame clones are kept and a portion is missing. V and J calls and clone size are copied from that table; D and trimming were computed from the DNA. Of 800,000 to 1,200,000 clones detected, roughly 74% appear once; the ten largest clones hold 0.52%. From CD4+ cells came CD45RA+ naive and CD45RA-negative memory subsets. Study-level points and caveats: A generally larger estimated richness was seen in naive subsets than in memory subsets.

The germline V gene encodes CDR1 LGHNA and CDR2 YNFKEQ. This CDR3 is 13 amino acids long. V gave up 4 bases and J gave up 7 bases, with 13 bases separating them. Input material: memory CD4+ T cells from PBMCs. This sample's subset: CD45RA-negative fraction. The chain combines TRBV4-2 with TRBJ1-1; maybe TRBD1 (6 bases). The origin of this receptor is a man aged 18 to 29 in good health. Some clones in this sample may be carry-over from other donors' samples. Written as DNA, the CDR3 is TGTGCCAGCAGCCGGGGGGGGCTGGATGAAGCTTTCTTT. It specifies CASSRGGLDEAFF.